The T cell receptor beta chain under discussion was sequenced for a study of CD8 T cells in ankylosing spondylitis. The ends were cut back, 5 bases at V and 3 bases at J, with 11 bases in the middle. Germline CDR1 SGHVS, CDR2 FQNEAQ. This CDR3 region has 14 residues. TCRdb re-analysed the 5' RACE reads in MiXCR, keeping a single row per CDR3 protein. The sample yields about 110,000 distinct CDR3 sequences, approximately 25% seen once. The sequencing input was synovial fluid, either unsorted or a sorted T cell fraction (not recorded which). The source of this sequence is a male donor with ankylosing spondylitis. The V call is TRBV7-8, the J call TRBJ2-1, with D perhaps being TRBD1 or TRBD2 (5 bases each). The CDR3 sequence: CASSRDGIYNEQFF. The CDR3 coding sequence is TGTGCCAGCAGCCGGGACGGAATCTACAATGAGCAGTTCTTC.